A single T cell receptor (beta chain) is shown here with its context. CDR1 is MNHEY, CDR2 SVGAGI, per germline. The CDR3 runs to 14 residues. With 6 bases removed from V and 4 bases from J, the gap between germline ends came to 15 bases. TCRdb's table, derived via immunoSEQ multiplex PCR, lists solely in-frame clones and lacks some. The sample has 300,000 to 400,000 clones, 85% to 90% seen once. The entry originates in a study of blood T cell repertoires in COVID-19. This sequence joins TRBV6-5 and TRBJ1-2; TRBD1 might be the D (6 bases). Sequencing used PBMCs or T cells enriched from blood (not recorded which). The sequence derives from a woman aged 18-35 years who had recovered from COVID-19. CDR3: CASSQTSGAYGYTF. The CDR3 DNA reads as TGTGCCAGCAGCCAAACTTCAGGGGCCTATGGCTACACCTTC.